What follows describes a single T cell receptor (beta chain). The antigen is undetermined. This specimen comes from a study of cytomegalovirus exposure and HLA in healthy donors. On the study more broadly: T cells numbering about 180 million yielded 100 million to 120 million unique TCR beta sequences in an earlier analysis. Study conclusions and caveats: TCR beta V- and J-gene trimming, according to a later analysis, was linked to a missense DCLRE1C variant.

PCR amplification relied on 60 Vbeta primers (plus 13 Jbeta primers). TCRdb keeps only in-frame clones here, not all; method: immunoSEQ multiplex PCR. The sample records over 130,000 clones, around four fifths being singletons. This clonotype was sampled from a man under 40 in good health and CMV-seropositive. Sequencing was done on a sample of PBMCs.

The CDR3 loop is CASTKSGGPNEKLFF. CDR3 DNA: TGTGCCAGCACTAAATCTGGGGGCCCTAATGAAAAACTGTTTTTT. The chain has TRBV6-5 and TRBJ1-4; possibly TRBD1 for D (6 bases). CDR3 length equals 15 residues. V shed 7 bases and J shed 3 bases, with 15 bases lying between them. Germline V lookup: CDR1 MNHEY, CDR2 SVGAGI.